This TCR beta chain was retrieved from a study of T-cell reconstitution after alpha-beta-depleted transplantation in children. This clonotype was detected ten times or more. Library preparation (for TCRbeta) was performed with unique molecular identifiers. Each CDR3 protein gets one entry after TCRdb re-called the PCR reads with MiXCR. Altogether about 610,000 distinct CDR3 sequences are present, over 9.5% being singletons, with the ten largest covering 4% to 5%. The sample was PBMCs from the stem cell graft donor, taken from the stem cell graft. The clonotype was recovered from a human donor who donated a stem cell graft to a child with acute myeloid leukemia.

CDR3 loop: CASSLVAQGARMNEQFF. The DNA for the CDR3 is TGTGCCAGCAGCTTAGTCGCGCAGGGGGCGCGTATGAATGAGCAGTTCTTC. This chain joins TRBV7-3 and TRBJ2-1, with TRBD1 matching over 8 bases. Germline CDR1 and CDR2: SGHTA and FQGTGA. The CDR3 length is 17 residues. Germline trimming cut 2 bases from V and 7 bases from J; bases unmatched to any gene: 13.